This TCR beta chain stems from a study of blood T cell dynamics during melanoma immunotherapy. As to time point: pre-treatment baseline. Assay used: immunoSEQ multiplex PCR; TCRdb lists only in-frame clones, some missing. The sample includes tens of thousands of clones, about 83% seen only once; the top ten take about 4.9%. Germline V lookup: CDR1 MNHEY, CDR2 SVGAGI. The ends lost 6 bases at V and 3 bases at J; junction bases unmatched: 7. CDR3 length: 15 amino acids. Sequencing used blood, obtained from a patient treated with checkpoint blockade. This receptor was identified in a human donor with melanoma. The rearrangement uses TRBV6-5 and TRBJ2-7, with TRBD2 matching 11 bases. The CDR3 loop is CASSPRGLAVYEQYF. DNA of the CDR3: TGTGCCAGCAGCCCCAGGGGACTAGCGGTCTACGAGCAGTACTTC.